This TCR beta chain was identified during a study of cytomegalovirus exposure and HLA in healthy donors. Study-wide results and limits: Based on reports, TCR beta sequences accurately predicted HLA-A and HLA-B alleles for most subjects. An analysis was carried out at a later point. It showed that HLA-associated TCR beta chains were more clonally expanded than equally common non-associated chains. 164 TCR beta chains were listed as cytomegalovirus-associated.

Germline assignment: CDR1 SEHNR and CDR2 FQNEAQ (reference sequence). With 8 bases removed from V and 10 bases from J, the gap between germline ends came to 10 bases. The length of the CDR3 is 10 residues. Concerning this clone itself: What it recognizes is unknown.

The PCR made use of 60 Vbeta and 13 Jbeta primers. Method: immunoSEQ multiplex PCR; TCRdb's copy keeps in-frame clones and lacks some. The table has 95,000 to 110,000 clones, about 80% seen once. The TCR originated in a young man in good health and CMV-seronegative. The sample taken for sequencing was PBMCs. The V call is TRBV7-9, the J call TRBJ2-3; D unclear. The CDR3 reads CASSDVAQYF. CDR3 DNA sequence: TGTGCCAGCTCAGATGTTGCGCAGTATTTT.